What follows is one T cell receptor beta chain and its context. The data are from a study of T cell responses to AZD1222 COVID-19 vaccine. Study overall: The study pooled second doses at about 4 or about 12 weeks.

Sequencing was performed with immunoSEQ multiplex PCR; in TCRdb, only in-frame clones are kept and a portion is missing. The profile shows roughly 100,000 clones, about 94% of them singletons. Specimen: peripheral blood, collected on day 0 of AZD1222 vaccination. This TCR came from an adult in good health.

CDR3 loop: CASSFLGTQPQHF. The CDR3 region has the DNA TGTGCCAGCAGTTTTTTAGGGACCCAGCCCCAGCATTTT. This chain joins TRBV28 and TRBJ1-5; D may be TRBD1 (5 bases). The CDR3 has 13 residues. The germline V and J ends were trimmed by 3 bases and 7 bases, with 10 bases remaining between them. From germline, CDR1 is MDHEN and CDR2 SYDVKM.